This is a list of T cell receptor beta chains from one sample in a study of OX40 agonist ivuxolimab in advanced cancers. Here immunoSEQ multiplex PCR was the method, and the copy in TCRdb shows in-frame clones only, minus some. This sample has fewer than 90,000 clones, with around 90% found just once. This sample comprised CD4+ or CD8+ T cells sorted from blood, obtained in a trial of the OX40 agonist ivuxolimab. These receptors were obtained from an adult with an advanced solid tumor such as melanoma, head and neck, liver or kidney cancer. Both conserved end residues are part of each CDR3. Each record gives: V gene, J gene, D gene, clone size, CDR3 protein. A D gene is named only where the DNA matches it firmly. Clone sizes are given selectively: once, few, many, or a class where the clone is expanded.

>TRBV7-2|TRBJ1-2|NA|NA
CASSLDGTPKVHYGYTF
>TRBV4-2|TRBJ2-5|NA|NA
CASSQVGPGTIQETQYF
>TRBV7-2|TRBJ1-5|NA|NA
CASSFQVAQPQHF
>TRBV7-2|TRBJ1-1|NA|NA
CASSQAGNTEAFF
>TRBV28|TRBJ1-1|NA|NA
CASSSPRGVADTEAFF
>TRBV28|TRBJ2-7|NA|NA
CASSLGGEPYEQYF
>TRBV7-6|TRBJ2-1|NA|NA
CASSLNSGPYNEQFF
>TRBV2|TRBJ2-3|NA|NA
CASSPQGSTDTQYF
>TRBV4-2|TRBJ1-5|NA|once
CASSKGQGYSNQPQHF
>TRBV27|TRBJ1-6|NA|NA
CASSSRVSYNSPLHF
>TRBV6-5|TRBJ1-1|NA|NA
CAATSTTGWAFF
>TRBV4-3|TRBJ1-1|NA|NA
CASSQDSEAFF
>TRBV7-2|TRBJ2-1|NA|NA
CASSLAGEQFF
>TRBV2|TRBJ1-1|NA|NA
CASRETGQQNTEAFF
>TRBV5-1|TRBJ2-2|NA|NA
CASSLGWQAGELFF
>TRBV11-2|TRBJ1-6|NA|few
CASMLSGANSPLHF
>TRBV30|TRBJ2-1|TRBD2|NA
CAWISGGHNEQFF
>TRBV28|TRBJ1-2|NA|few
CASSSPSGAAGYTF
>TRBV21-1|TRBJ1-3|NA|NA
CASSKVFGTASSGNTIYF
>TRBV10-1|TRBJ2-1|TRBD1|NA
CASSESAGGNEQFF
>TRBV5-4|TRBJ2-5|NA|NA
CASSFVGETQYF
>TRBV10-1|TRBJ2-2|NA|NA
CASSESWQGFSGELFF
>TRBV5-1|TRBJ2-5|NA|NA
CASSLDMGVRETQYF
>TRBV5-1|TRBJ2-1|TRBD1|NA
CASSLGGQGQFF
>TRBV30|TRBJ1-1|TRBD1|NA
CAWKPGQRGEAFF
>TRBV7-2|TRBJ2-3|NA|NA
CASSLPTAARSDTQYF
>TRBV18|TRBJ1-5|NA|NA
CASSLGGESNQPQHF
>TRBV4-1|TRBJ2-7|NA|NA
CASSQEVGYEQYF
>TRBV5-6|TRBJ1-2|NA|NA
CASSLGRQAYGYTF
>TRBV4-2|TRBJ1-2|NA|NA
CASSQAAGTEYLLYGYTF
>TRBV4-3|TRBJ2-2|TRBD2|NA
CASSHRGGGTGELFF
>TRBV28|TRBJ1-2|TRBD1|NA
CASSSGQGGGYTF
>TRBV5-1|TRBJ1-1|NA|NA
CASSSGTRGTEAFF
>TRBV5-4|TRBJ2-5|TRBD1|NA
CASSSPQGAQETQYF
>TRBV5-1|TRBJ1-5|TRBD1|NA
CASSLGDRVGQPQHF
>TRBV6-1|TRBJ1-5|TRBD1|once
CASGRPGQGGQPQHF
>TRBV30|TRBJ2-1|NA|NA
CAWSVGQVIYNEQFF
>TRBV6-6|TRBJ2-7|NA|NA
CASSVEAGPYEQYF
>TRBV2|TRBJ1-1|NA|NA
CASRNDRMNTEAFF
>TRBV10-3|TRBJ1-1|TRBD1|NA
CAITGSRQGANTEAFF
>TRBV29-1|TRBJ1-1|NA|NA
CSGRGGGLSEAFF
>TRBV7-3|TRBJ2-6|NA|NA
CASSHSGANVLTF
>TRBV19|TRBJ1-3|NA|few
CASSIGYAVWSAGNTIYF
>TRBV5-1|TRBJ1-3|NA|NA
CASSPGGSGNTIYF
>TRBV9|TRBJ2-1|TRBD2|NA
CASSVAAAPARGGGWNEQFF
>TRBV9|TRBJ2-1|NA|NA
CASGQFSYNEQFF
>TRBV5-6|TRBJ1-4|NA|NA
CASSSVDRLNEKLFF
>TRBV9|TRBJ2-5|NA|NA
CASSVNRGGQETQYF
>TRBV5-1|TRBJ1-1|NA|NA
CASSTGSGALVTEAFF
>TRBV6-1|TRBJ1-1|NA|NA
CASREDKGAFF